The entry below describes one T cell receptor (beta chain). Study processing details: There were a median of around 96,000 TCRs per sample, with a range from about 23,224 to 690,600. TCRdb re-called the RACE reads with MiXCR, one entry per CDR3 protein. The V and J calls, along with clone size, are taken from TCRdb and not from the paper's own processing. The sample includes approximately 160,000 distinct CDR3 sequences, about a quarter of them seen just once. Regarding time point: patch test 3, about 24 weeks after DPC sensitization. Treatment defined: therapeutic diphenylcyclopropenone sensitization with weekly scalp DPC. CDR1 and CDR2 from the germline V gene are PRHDT and FYEKMQ (reference sequence). V gave up 3 bases and J gave up 2 bases, with 8 bases separating them. The CDR3 contains 14 residues. This record belongs to a study of human T cells and chemical hapten exposure. Study-level information: Patients additionally received therapeutic doses of diphenylcyclopropenone on the scalp once a week, and this continued throughout the roughly 22-week study.

V and J are TRBV13 and TRBJ1-3; unclear D gene. The sample was whole blood, taken in connection with sensitization to the hapten diphenylcyclopropenone (DPC). The TCR sequence derives from a woman aged 18-29 years with alopecia areata. Some clones in this sample may be carry-over from other donors' samples. CDR3 sequence reads: CASSFGETGNTIYF. The DNA for the CDR3 is TGTGCCAGCAGCTTCGGAGAGACTGGAAACACCATATATTTT.